This TCR beta chain was captured in a study of PD-L1 blockade in urothelial cancer. The repertoire was sequenced with immunoSEQ multiplex PCR; TCRdb's copy has only in-frame clones and lacks some. This sample carries more than 60,000 clones, around nine tenths of them seen once, and the ten largest clones take 10% to 12%. This clone appeared a few times. Other nucleotide sequences from this sample produce the same CDR3. The CDR3 is made up of 19 amino acids. V was pared by 1 base and J by 4 bases, with 16 bases of the junction left unmatched. Germline V CDR1 and CDR2: MGHRA, YSYEKL. The time point here: peripheral blood 6 weeks after treatment start.

This sequence was found in a man between 60 and 75 years old with urothelial cancer. Material: PBMCs, obtained around atezolizumab (anti-PD-L1) treatment. The rearrangement uses TRBV4-1 and TRBJ1-2, with TRBD1 matching over 9 bases. CDR3 bases: TGCGCCAGCAGCCAAGTTCCTACGGGACAGGGAGCACTTGGCTATGGCTACACCTTC. Translated: CASSQVPTGQGALGYGYTF.